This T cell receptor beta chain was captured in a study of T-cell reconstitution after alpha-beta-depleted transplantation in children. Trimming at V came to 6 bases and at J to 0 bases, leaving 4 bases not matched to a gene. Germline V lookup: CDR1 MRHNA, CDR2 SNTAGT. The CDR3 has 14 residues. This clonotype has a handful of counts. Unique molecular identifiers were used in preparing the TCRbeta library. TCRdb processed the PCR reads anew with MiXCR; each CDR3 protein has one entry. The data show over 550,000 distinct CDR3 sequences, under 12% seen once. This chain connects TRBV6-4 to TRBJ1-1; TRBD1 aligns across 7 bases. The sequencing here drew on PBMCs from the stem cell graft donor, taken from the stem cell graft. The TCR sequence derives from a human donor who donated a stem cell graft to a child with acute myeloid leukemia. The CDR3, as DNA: TGTGCCAGCAGAGGGACAGACATGAACACTGAAGCTTTCTTT. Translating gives CASRGTDMNTEAFF.